The rows below give T cell receptor beta chains drawn from one sample of a study of pediatric ulcerative colitis. Sequencing used immunoSEQ multiplex PCR; TCRdb keeps in-frame clones, though not all of them. The sample comprises around 16,000 clones, 80% of which are singletons, and under 9% rests with the top ten. The sample consisted of gut tissue. The source is a boy between 5 and 17 years old who was a control in a study of pediatric ulcerative colitis. CDR3s include the opening cysteine and the closing phenylalanine or tryptophan. The D gene is left open where the match is weak. Size is omitted from some rows. Given values are once, few, many or a class for expanded clones.

j_call: TRBJ2-3
clone_size: -
v_call: TRBV7-3
d_call: -
cdr3_nt: TGTGCCAGCAGCTTAAGCAGGGAAGATACGCAGTATTTT
cdr3_aa: CASSLSREDTQYF

j_call: TRBJ1-5
clone_size: once
v_call: TRBV7-6
d_call: TRBD1
cdr3_nt: TGTGCCAGCAGCTCACAGGGGATTGGGCAGCCCCAGCATTTT
cdr3_aa: CASSSQGIGQPQHF

j_call: TRBJ2-3
clone_size: once
v_call: TRBV5-1
d_call: -
cdr3_nt: TGCGCCAGCAGCGGAAAGGGGGTACCTAGCACAGATACGCAGTATTTT
cdr3_aa: CASSGKGVPSTDTQYF

j_call: TRBJ1-1
clone_size: once
v_call: TRBV10-2
d_call: TRBD1
cdr3_nt: TGCGCCAGCAACCGGGACAGAATCACTGAAGCTTTCTTT
cdr3_aa: CASNRDRITEAFF

j_call: TRBJ2-1
clone_size: -
v_call: TRBV7-9
d_call: -
cdr3_nt: TGTGCCAGCAGCTTACAGGGGATTACCTACAATGAGCAGTTCTTC
cdr3_aa: CASSLQGITYNEQFF

j_call: TRBJ2-6
clone_size: -
v_call: TRBV10-3
d_call: -
cdr3_nt: TGTGCCATCAAGGGCTCTGGGGCCAACGTCCTGACTTTC
cdr3_aa: CAIKGSGANVLTF

j_call: TRBJ1-1
clone_size: -
v_call: TRBV6-5
d_call: -
cdr3_nt: TGTGCCAGCAGTTCACGCCGGGACACTGAAGCTTTCTTT
cdr3_aa: CASSSRRDTEAFF

j_call: TRBJ2-1
clone_size: -
v_call: TRBV5-6
d_call: TRBD2
cdr3_nt: TGTGCCAGCAGCCCAGCGGGGAACTACAATGAGCAGTTCTTC
cdr3_aa: CASSPAGNYNEQFF

j_call: TRBJ2-3
clone_size: once
v_call: TRBV5-4
d_call: TRBD1
cdr3_nt: TGTGCCAGCAGCATAACCGGGGACAGGAGAACAGATACGCAGTATTTT
cdr3_aa: CASSITGDRRTDTQYF

j_call: TRBJ1-1
clone_size: -
v_call: TRBV14
d_call: -
cdr3_nt: TGTGCCAGCAGCCAGGGGATGAACACTGAAGCTTTCTTT
cdr3_aa: CASSQGMNTEAFF

j_call: TRBJ1-1
clone_size: once
v_call: TRBV13
d_call: -
cdr3_nt: TGTGCCAGCAGCCTTCCCTCGAAGAACACTGAAGCTTTCTTT
cdr3_aa: CASSLPSKNTEAFF